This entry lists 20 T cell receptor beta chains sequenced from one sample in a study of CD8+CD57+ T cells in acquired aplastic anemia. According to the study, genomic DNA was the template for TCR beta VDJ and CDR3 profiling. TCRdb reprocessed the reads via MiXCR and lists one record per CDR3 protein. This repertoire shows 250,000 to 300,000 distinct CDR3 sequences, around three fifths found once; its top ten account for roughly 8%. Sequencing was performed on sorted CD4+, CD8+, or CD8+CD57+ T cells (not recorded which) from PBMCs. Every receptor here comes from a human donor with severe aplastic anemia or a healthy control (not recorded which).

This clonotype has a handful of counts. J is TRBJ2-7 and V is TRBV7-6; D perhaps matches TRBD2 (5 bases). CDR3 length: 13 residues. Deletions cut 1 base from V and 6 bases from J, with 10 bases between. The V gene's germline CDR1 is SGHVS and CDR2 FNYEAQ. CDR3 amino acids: CASSLGDYSEQYF. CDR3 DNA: TGTGCCAGCAGCTTAGGTGACTATAGCGAGCAGTACTTC. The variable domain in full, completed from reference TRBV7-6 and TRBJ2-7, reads GAGVSQSPRYKVTKRGQDVALRCDPISGHVSLYWYRQALGQGPEFLTYFNYEAQQDKSGLPNDRFSAERPEGSISTLTIQRTEQRDSAMYRCASSLGDYSEQYFGPGTRLTVT.

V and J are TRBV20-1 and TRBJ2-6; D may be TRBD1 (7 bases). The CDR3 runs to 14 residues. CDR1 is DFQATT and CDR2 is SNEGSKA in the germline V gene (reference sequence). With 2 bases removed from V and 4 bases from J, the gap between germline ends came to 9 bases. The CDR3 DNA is TGCAGTGCTAGATCAGGGGGGGGGGCCAACGTCCTGACTTTC. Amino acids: CSARSGGGANVLTF.

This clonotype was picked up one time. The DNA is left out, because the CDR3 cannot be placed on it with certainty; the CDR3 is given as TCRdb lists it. Here the CDR3 reads CASSFYICSARRLGETQYF. V usage is TRBV7-6 and J usage is TRBJ2-5; TRBD2 is taken as the D call from the table, unchecked against the DNA. The CDR3 extends over 19 residues, inclusive of both ends. CDR1 SGHVS and CDR2 FNYEAQ come from the germline V gene.

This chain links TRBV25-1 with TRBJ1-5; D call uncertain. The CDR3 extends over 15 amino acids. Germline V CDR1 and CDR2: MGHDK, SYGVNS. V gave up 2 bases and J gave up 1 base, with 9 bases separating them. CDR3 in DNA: TGTGCCAGCAGTGAAGGATCAGGAAGCAATCAGCCCCAGCATTTT. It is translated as CASSEGSGSNQPQHF.

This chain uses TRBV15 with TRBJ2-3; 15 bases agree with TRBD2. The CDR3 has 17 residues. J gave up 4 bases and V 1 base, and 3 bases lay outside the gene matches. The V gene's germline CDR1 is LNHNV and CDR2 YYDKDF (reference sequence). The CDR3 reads CATSRGTSGGDADTQYF. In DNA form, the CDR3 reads TGTGCCACCAGCAGAGGGACTAGCGGGGGGGATGCAGATACGCAGTATTTT. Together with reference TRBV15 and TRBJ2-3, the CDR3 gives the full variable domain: DAMVIQNPRYQVTQFGKPVTLSCSQTLNHNVMYWYQQKSSQAPKLLFHYYDKDFNNEADTPDNFQSRRPNTSFCFLDIRSPGLGDTAMYLCATSRGTSGGDADTQYFGPGTRLTVL.

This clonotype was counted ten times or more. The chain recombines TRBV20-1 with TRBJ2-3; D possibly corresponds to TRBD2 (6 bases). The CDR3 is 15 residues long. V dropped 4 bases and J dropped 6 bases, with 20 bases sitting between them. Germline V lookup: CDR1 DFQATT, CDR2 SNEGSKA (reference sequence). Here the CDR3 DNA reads TGCAGTGCTATTTCGGGACTTCCCCGCGCCGATACGCAGTATTTT. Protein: CSAISGLPRADTQYF.

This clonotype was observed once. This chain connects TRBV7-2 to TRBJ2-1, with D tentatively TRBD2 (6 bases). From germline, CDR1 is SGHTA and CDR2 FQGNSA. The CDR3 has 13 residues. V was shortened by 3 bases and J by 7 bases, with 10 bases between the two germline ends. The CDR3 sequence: CASSLGLPNEQFF. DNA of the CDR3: TGTGCCAGCAGCTTGGGACTCCCTAATGAGCAGTTCTTC.

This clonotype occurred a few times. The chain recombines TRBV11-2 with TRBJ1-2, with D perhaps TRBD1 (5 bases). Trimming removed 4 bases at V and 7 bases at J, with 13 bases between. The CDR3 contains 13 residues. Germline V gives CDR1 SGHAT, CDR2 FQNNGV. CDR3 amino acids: CASSSHGGGGYTF. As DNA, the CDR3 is TGTGCCAGCAGCTCCCATGGCGGGGGTGGCTACACCTTC.

The CDR3 loop reads CASSLGGRMQETQYF. The CDR3, as DNA: TGCGCCAGCAGTTTGGGGGGTAGGATGCAAGAGACCCAGTACTTC. The chain combines TRBV4-1 with TRBJ2-5; possibly TRBD2 for D (6 bases). This CDR3 contains 15 residues. Trimming removed 6 bases at V and 2 bases at J, with 16 bases between. The germline V gene encodes CDR1 MGHRA and CDR2 YSYEKL.

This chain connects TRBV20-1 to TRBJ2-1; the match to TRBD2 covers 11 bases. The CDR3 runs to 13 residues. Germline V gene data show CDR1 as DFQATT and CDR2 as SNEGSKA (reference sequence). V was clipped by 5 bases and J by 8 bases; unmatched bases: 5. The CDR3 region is CSAPGLAGYEQFF. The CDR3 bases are TGCAGTGCTCCTGGACTAGCGGGTTATGAGCAGTTCTTC.

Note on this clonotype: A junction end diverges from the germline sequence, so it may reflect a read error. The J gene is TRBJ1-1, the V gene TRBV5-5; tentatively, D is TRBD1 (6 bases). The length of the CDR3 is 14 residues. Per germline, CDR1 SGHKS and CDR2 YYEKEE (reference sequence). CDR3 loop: CASSFTAGDTEAFF. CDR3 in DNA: TGCGCCAGCAGCTTCACGGCAGGGGACACTGAAGCTTTCTTT. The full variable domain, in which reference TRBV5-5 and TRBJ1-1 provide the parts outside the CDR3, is DAGVTQSPTHLIKTRGQQVTLRCSPISGHKSVSWYQQVLGQGPQFIFQYYEKEERGRGNFPDRFSARQFPNYSSELNVNALLLGDSALYLCASSFTAGDTEAFFGQGTRLTVV.

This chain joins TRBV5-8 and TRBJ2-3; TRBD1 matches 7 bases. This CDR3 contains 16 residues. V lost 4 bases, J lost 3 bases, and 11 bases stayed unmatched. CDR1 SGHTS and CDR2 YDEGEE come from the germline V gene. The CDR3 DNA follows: TGTGCCAGCAGCCTCTTCCCTCGACAGGGAACAGATACGCAGTATTTT. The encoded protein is CASSLFPRQGTDTQYF.

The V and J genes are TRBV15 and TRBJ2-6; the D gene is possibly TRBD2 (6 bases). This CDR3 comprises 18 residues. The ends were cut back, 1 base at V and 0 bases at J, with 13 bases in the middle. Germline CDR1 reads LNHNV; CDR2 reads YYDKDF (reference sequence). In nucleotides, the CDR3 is TGTGCCACCAGCAGAGCGGGGGACTCAAACTCTGGGGCCAACGTCCTGACTTTC. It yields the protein CATSRAGDSNSGANVLTF.

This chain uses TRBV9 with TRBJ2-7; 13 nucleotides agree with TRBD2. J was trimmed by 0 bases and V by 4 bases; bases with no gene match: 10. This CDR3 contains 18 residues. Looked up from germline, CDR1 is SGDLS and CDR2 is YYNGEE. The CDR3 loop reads CASSPNRRLAGGSYEQYF. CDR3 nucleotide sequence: TGTGCCAGCAGCCCCAATCGCAGACTAGCGGGGGGCTCCTACGAGCAGTACTTC.

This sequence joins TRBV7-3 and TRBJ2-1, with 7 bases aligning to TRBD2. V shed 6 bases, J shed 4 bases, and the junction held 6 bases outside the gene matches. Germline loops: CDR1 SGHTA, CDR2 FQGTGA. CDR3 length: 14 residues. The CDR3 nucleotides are TGTGCCAGCAGTTATGGGGGGGGGTACAATGAGCAGTTCTTC. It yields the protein CASSYGGGYNEQFF.

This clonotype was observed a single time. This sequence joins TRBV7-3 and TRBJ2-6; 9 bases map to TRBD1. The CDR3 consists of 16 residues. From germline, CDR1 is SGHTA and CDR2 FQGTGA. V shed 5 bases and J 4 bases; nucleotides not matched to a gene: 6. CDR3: CASSLQGAQGANVLTF. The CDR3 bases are TGTGCCAGCAGCCTACAGGGGGCGCAGGGGGCCAACGTCCTGACTTTC.

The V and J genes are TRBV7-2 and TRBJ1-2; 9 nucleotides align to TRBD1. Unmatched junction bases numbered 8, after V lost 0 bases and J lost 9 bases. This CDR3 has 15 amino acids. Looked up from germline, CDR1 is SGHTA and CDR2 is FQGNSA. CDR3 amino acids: CASSLAWDRAASYTF. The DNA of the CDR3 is TGTGCCAGCAGCTTAGCGTGGGACAGGGCTGCGAGCTACACCTTC.

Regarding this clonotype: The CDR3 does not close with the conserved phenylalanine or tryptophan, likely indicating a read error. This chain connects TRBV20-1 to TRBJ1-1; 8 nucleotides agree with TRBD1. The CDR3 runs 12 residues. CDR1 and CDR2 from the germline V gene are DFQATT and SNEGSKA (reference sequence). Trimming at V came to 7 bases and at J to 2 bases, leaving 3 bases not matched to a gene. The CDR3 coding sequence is TGCAGTGTTGGGACAGGTAACACTGAAGCTTTCCTT. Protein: CSVGTGNTEAFL.

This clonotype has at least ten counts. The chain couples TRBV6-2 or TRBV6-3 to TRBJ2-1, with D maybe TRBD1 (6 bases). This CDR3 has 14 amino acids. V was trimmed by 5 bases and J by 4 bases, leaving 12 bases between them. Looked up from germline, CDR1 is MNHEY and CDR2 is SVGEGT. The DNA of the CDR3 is TGTGCCAGCAGTAAAACCGGACAGTACAATGAGCAGTTCTTC. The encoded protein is CASSKTGQYNEQFF.

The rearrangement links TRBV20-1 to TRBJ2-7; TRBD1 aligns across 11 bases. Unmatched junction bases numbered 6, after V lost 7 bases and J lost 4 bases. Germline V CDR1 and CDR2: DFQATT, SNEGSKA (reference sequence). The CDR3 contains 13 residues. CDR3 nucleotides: TGCAGTGTTCCCGGGACAGGGGGGTACGAGCAGTACTTC. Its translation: CSVPGTGGYEQYF.